This T cell receptor (beta chain) is drawn from a study of early T cells in non-severe SARS-CoV-2 infection. Germline CDR1 and CDR2: MDHEN and SYDVKM. The CDR3 contains 14 residues. The J segment lost 6 bases and the V segment lost 10 bases, leaving 14 bases of the junction unmatched. Individual cDNA molecules were tagged with unique molecular identifiers, the study reported. TCRdb re-called the 5' RACE reads with MiXCR, one entry per CDR3 protein. The repertoire includes approximately 37,000 distinct CDR3 sequences, approximately 8% of them detected once, and around 12% sits in the top ten. The study's findings and limits: VDJdb matches were skewed toward anti-spike CD8 T cell responses.

Points on this clonotype: What it binds is not known.

Sample: whole blood, taken at baseline. The chain employs TRBV28 and TRBJ1-2, with 7 bases matching TRBD1. The sequence was collected from an adult who was a healthcare worker with PCR-confirmed SARS-CoV-2 infection or an uninfected control (not recorded which). CDR3: CATGGRGSGNGYTF. The DNA for the CDR3 is TGTGCCACCGGGGGCAGGGGGTCTGGGAATGGCTACACCTTC.